Listed here are 26 T cell receptor beta chains from one sample, sequenced in a study of T cells after yellow fever vaccination (dated by TCRdb to the late 2010s). The meaning of the sample's treatment or condition label: live attenuated yellow fever vaccine strain. The library came from 5' RACE. Sequencing relied on an Illumina NovaSeq 6000. TCRdb's own reprocessing of the public reads used fastp at Q25 and MiXCR and kept productive beta chains. Entries are consolidated by CDR3 protein sequence, retaining the most common genes and DNA. This sample gives a few hundred thousand distinct CDR3 sequences in total; under 3.5% of them show up just once. The ten largest clones represent under 3.5% of the sample. The sequencing here drew on CD4+ T cells sorted from PBMCs, taken 10 days after the yellow fever booster vaccination. The receptor set was obtained from a young man who received the YFV17D yellow fever vaccine.

This sequence joins TRBV5-1 and TRBJ2-1, with TRBD1 identical over 10 bases. V trimming: 4 bases; J trimming: 6 bases; junction bases outside the gene matches: 7. The CDR3 loop spans 15 amino acids. CDR1 and CDR2 (germline): SGHRS, YFSETQ. CDR3 sequence (DNA): TGCGCCAGCAGCGCCGGGACAGGGGTGACCAATGAGCAGTTCTTC. Its protein is CASSAGTGVTNEQFF.

In its sample, this clonotype was seen many times. This chain links TRBV6-2 or TRBV6-3 with TRBJ1-5, with no clear D. Germline loops: CDR1 MNHEY, CDR2 SVGEGT. This CDR3 has 17 residues. Trimming left V 6 bases short and J 9 bases short, with 27 bases between. CDR3 in amino acids: CASRTGDADRFIWPQHF. The CDR3 DNA follows: TGTGCCAGCAGGACCGGGGATGCGGATCGCTTCATATGGCCCCAGCATTTT.

This clonotype was seen at least ten times. The CDR3 DNA follows: TGTGCCACCAGCAGAGATTTTGATGGTTCCGAGCAGTACGTC. This gives the protein CATSRDFDGSEQYV. This chain joins TRBV15 and TRBJ2-7, with D hard to call. CDR1 is LNHNV, CDR2 YYDKDF, per germline (reference sequence). V dropped 0 bases and J dropped 6 bases, with 12 bases sitting between them. The CDR3 is 14 residues long.

A few counts support this clonotype. The V and J genes are TRBV10-3 and TRBJ2-3, with 13 bases fitting TRBD2. The CDR3 is 16 residues long. CDR1 is ENHRY and CDR2 is SYGVKD in the germline V gene. Trimming at V came to 5 bases and at J to 2 bases, leaving 4 bases not matched to a gene. The CDR3 protein is CAISTGLAGPTDTQYF. The CDR3 nucleotides read TGTGCCATCAGTACGGGACTAGCGGGGCCCACAGATACGCAGTATTTT.

J is TRBJ2-7 and V is TRBV29-1; the D gene is possibly TRBD1 (5 bases). Germline V CDR1 and CDR2: SQVTM, ANQGSEA. V lost 4 bases and J lost 4, with 14 bases in between. This CDR3 region has 13 residues. The CDR3 sequence: CSVGGLGRYEQYF. CDR3 sequence (DNA): TGCAGCGTTGGGGGCCTCGGGCGTTACGAGCAGTACTTC.

This clonotype was seen many times. V usage is TRBV12-3 or TRBV12-4 and J usage is TRBJ1-2; D not certain. CDR3 length: 13 amino acids. V gave up 2 bases and J gave up 6 bases, with 10 bases separating them. The CDR3: CASSLRLWNGYTF. In DNA form, the CDR3 reads TGTGCCAGCAGTTTAAGGCTGTGGAATGGCTACACCTTC.

This clonotype was found a few times. J is TRBJ1-5 and V is TRBV7-9; D gene unclear. The V end lost 4 bases, the J end lost 11 bases, and 12 bases lay between the germline ends. This CDR3 is 12 amino acids long. Per germline, CDR1 SEHNR and CDR2 FQNEAQ (reference sequence). In DNA form, the CDR3 reads TGTGCCAGCAGCTCGGGCCCACGGGCCCAGCATTTT. Translation gives CASSSGPRAQHF. Full variable domain (rest looked up from reference TRBV7-9 and TRBJ1-5): DTGVSQNPRHKITKRGQNVTFRCDPISEHNRLYWYRQTLGQGPEFLTYFQNEAQLEKSRLLSDRFSAERPKGSFSTLEIQRTEQGDSAMYLCASSSGPRAQHFGDGTRLSIL.

This clonotype was seen repeatedly, ten times or more. The genes are TRBV20-1 and TRBJ1-1; a weak D match, TRBD1 (6 bases). The CDR3 totals 12 residues. Trimming removed 6 bases from V and 2 bases from J, with 10 bases in between. The germline gives CDR1 DFQATT, CDR2 SNEGSKA (reference sequence). The CDR3 sequence is CSANRVNTEAFF. The CDR3 DNA follows: TGCAGTGCCAACAGGGTTAACACTGAAGCTTTCTTT.

There are many counts of this clonotype. DNA for the CDR3: TGCGCCAGCAGCTTGGATATCGAGCGGGAGACCCAGTACTTC. Residues: CASSLDIERETQYF. V usage is TRBV5-1 and J usage is TRBJ2-5; perhaps TRBD2 as D (5 bases). CDR1 and CDR2 from the germline V gene are SGHRS and YFSETQ. The ends were cut back, 0 bases at V and 5 bases at J, with 11 bases in the middle. The CDR3 has 14 residues.

V is TRBV4-3 and J is TRBJ2-3; no reliable D call. Trimming cost V 3 bases and J 4 bases, with 14 bases left between them. Germline assignment: CDR1 LGHNA and CDR2 YSLEER. The CDR3 covers 15 residues. CDR3 sequence reads: CASSQAIPTADTQYF. CDR3 DNA sequence: TGCGCCAGCAGCCAGGCGATACCGACGGCAGATACGCAGTATTTT.

This clonotype was found a few times. The chain has TRBV20-1 and TRBJ1-5, with no clear D. The V end lost 6 bases, the J end lost 0 bases, and 12 bases lay between the germline ends. CDR1 and CDR2 (germline): DFQATT, SNEGSKA (reference sequence). This CDR3 has 14 residues. This chain's CDR3 is CSAPGVNSNQPQHF. In DNA form, the CDR3 reads TGCAGTGCCCCCGGCGTTAATAGCAATCAGCCCCAGCATTTT.

This chain uses TRBV6-5 with TRBJ2-2; 9 nucleotides line up with TRBD1. V shed 4 bases, J shed 5 bases, and the junction held 5 bases outside the gene matches. This CDR3 is 15 amino acids long. Germline loops: CDR1 MNHEY, CDR2 SVGAGI. DNA of the CDR3: TGTGCCAGCAGTTTCGGGACAGGGTATACCGGGGAGCTGTTTTTT. Protein: CASSFGTGYTGELFF.

In this sample, this clonotype turned up a few times. CDR3 in DNA: TGTGCCAGCAGTCCTCCCGGGCAAAGCTATGGCTACACCTTC. Translated: CASSPPGQSYGYTF. This chain connects TRBV6-6 to TRBJ1-2; D unclear. The CDR3 runs to 14 residues. V was pared by 5 bases and J by 4 bases, with 14 bases between. Germline CDR1 reads MNHNY; CDR2 reads SVGAGI (reference sequence).

This clonotype came up many times. The rearrangement uses TRBV15 and TRBJ2-3; unclear D gene. Per germline, CDR1 LNHNV and CDR2 YYDKDF (reference sequence). V lost 0 bases and J lost 6, with 4 bases in between. This CDR3 is built from 12 residues. CDR3 bases: TGTGCCACCAGCAGAGATCAGGATACGCAGTATTTT. Translation: CATSRDQDTQYF.

The CDR3 nucleotides read TGTGCCAGCAGTGTACAGGGTGAGGAGTACACCTTC. Protein product: CASSVQGEEYTF. The rearrangement uses TRBV7-7 and TRBJ1-2, with TRBD1 as a possible D gene (6 bases). The CDR3 runs 12 residues. Germline loops: CDR1 SSHAT, CDR2 FNYEAQ (reference sequence). Trimming cost V 6 bases and J 11 bases, with 16 bases left between them. The full variable domain, in which reference TRBV7-7 and TRBJ1-2 provide the parts outside the CDR3, is GAGVSQSPRYKVTKRGQDVTLRCDPISSHATLYWYQQALGQGPEFLTYFNYEAQPDKSGLPSDRFSAERPEGSISTLTIQRTEQRDSAMYRCASSVQGEEYTFGSGTRLTVV.

This clonotype showed up just a few times. CDR3 sequence (DNA): TGTGCCAGTAACCCCGGGGGGGCGTGGAATAGCAATCAGCCCCAGCATTTT. It encodes CASNPGGAWNSNQPQHF. This chain joins TRBV19 and TRBJ1-5; perhaps TRBD1 as D (6 bases). V was clipped by 7 bases and J by 0 bases, with 19 bases between them. The CDR3 runs to 17 residues. The germline V gene has CDR1 LNHDA and CDR2 SQIVND (reference sequence).

This clonotype came up a few times. The V call is TRBV29-1, the J call TRBJ1-1; no clear D. CDR3 length equals 15 residues. The V gene's germline CDR1 is SQVTM and CDR2 ANQGSEA. Trimming removed 4 bases from V and 1 base from J, with 16 bases in between. In DNA form, the CDR3 reads TGCAGCGTTGGAAAACGGCTTAGCAGGAACACTGAAGCTTTCTTT. It specifies CSVGKRLSRNTEAFF.

The rearrangement joins TRBV10-3 to TRBJ2-3, with a tentative D call TRBD1 (6 bases). CDR3 length: 14 amino acids. V shed 5 bases and J shed 2 bases, with 11 bases lying between them. Germline values: CDR1 ENHRY, CDR2 SYGVKD. The CDR3 is CAISTQGPTDTQYF. The CDR3 DNA follows: TGTGCCATCAGTACACAGGGTCCCACAGATACGCAGTATTTT.

This clonotype has a handful of counts. The rearrangement uses TRBV6-2 or TRBV6-3 and TRBJ1-1; possibly TRBD1 for D (6 bases). Germline assignment: CDR1 MNHEY and CDR2 SVGEGT. The CDR3 totals 16 residues. V was clipped by 2 bases and J by 6 bases, with 19 bases between them. The CDR3 protein is CASSYPRTAKPSEAFF. The CDR3 nucleotides are TGTGCCAGCAGTTACCCTCGGACAGCCAAACCCTCTGAAGCTTTCTTT.

This clonotype was picked up many times. The chain uses TRBV20-1 and TRBJ1-2; 7 bases align to TRBD1. This CDR3 has 14 residues. Germline V gives CDR1 DFQATT, CDR2 SNEGSKA (reference sequence). V was pared by 5 bases and J by 4 bases, with 10 bases of the junction left unmatched. For the CDR3, the DNA is TGCAGTGCTTCCACCCAAACAGGGGCCTATGGCTACACCTTC. Its translation: CSASTQTGAYGYTF.

This clonotype was recorded at least ten times. The rearrangement joins TRBV20-1 to TRBJ2-3; 9 bases map to TRBD2. CDR3 length: 15 amino acids. Trimming at V came to 0 bases and at J to 4 bases, leaving 5 bases not matched to a gene. Germline CDR1 DFQATT, CDR2 SNEGSKA (reference sequence). This CDR3 reads CSARDGGGVADTQYF. The CDR3, as DNA: TGCAGTGCTAGAGATGGCGGGGGGGTGGCAGATACGCAGTATTTT.

The chain uses TRBV7-9 and TRBJ1-2; D is unclear. The germline gives CDR1 SEHNR, CDR2 FQNEAQ (reference sequence). The V end was cut by 2 bases, the J end by 6 bases, with 13 bases between. CDR3 length: 14 residues. Here the CDR3 reads CASSLLGRFDGYTF. CDR3 DNA sequence: TGTGCCAGCAGCTTACTGGGCAGATTCGATGGCTACACCTTC.

This clonotype occurred many times. This sequence joins TRBV10-3 and TRBJ2-1, with D perhaps TRBD1 (6 bases). Trimming cost V 5 bases and J 5 bases, with 10 bases left between them. The V gene's germline CDR1 is ENHRY and CDR2 SYGVKD. CDR3 length: 13 amino acids. The CDR3 DNA follows: TGTGCCATCAGTTCTGGACAGAACAATGAGCAGTTCTTC. Translating it yields CAISSGQNNEQFF.

V gene TRBV2 combines with J gene TRBJ1-1; D is unresolved. The CDR3 covers 13 residues. Germline V CDR1 and CDR2: SNHLY, FYNNEI. Trimming left V 4 bases short and J 5 bases short, with 11 bases between. CDR3 nucleotides: TGTGCCAGCAGTGTGAGACAAAAGACTGAAGCTTTCTTT. Translating gives CASSVRQKTEAFF.

This chain connects TRBV5-1 to TRBJ2-1; D ambiguous. The CDR3 length is 16 residues. Per germline, CDR1 SGHRS and CDR2 YFSETQ. With 7 bases removed from V and 0 bases from J, the gap between germline ends came to 17 bases. The DNA for the CDR3 is TGCGCCAGCTCCCTCGCGACTGTAAGCTCCTACAATGAGCAGTTCTTC. This gives the protein CASSLATVSSYNEQFF.

The table lists this clonotype with many counts. This chain joins TRBV5-1 and TRBJ1-2; possible D gene TRBD1, 5 bases. V lost 4 bases and J lost 8, with 15 bases in between. This CDR3 has 13 residues. CDR1 SGHRS and CDR2 YFSETQ come from the germline V gene. This CDR3 reads CASSQGASGGYTF. CDR3 nucleotides: TGCGCCAGCAGCCAGGGCGCATCGGGGGGCTACACCTTC.